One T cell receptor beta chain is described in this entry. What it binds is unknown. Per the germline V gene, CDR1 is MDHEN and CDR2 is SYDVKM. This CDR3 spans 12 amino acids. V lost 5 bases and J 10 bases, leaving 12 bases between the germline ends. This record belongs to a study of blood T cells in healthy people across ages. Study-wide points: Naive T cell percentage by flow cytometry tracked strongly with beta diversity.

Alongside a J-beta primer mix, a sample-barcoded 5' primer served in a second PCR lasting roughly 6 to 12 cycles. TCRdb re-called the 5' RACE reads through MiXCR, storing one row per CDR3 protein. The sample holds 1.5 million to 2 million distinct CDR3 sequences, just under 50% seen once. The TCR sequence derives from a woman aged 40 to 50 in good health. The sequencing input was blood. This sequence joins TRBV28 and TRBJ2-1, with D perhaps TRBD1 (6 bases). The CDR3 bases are TGTGCCAGCAGTCTGACAGGACGGGAGCAGTTCTTC. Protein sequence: CASSLTGREQFF.